A selection of T cell receptor beta chains follows, all from one sample in a study of blood T cell repertoires in COVID-19. Assay: immunoSEQ multiplex PCR; the TCRdb copy retains only in-frame clones and omits some. The sample records tens of thousands of clones, about 87% being singletons. The sample taken for sequencing was peripheral blood. The receptors come from a human donor with acute or convalescent COVID-19. The donor label of this sample is uncertain. CDR3s include the opening cysteine and the closing phenylalanine or tryptophan. D genes are given only for firm matches. Clone size appears in some rows only: once, few, many, or a class for an expanded clone.

v_call	j_call	d_call	clone_size	cdr3_aa	cdr3_nt
TRBV19	TRBJ2-1	NA	NA	CASSTLHEQFF	TGTGCCAGTAGTACTCTCCATGAGCAGTTCTTC
TRBV11-3	TRBJ2-7	TRBD1	NA	CASSLNRGPRYF	TGTGCCAGCAGCTTAAACAGGGGCCCACGGTACTTC
TRBV7-3	TRBJ2-7	TRBD2	few	CASSFSGGAYEQYF	TGTGCCAGCAGCTTTAGCGGGGGGGCCTACGAGCAGTACTTC
TRBV9	TRBJ2-2	NA	NA	CASSLSRFSGELFF	TGTGCCAGCAGCCTCTCTAGGTTCTCCGGGGAGCTGTTTTTT
TRBV9	TRBJ2-5	TRBD2	NA	CASSVDGGARETQYF	TGTGCCAGCAGCGTAGACGGGGGGGCCCGGGAGACCCAGTACTTC
TRBV7-8	TRBJ1-5	NA	once	CASSPNRQPQHF	TGTGCCAGCAGCCCCAACAGGCAGCCCCAGCATTTT
TRBV2	TRBJ1-5	NA	NA	CASSRGGPLVPQHF	TGTGCCAGCTCCCGCGGGGGGCCCCTCGTGCCCCAGCATTTT
TRBV18	TRBJ2-1	TRBD2	NA	CASSVGGDYNEQFF	TGTGCCAGCTCCGTGGGGGGGGACTACAATGAGCAGTTCTTC
TRBV19	TRBJ1-6	TRBD1	NA	CASTPGQAPRATLHF	TGTGCCAGTACCCCCGGACAGGCCCCTCGAGCAACCCTCCACTTT
TRBV10-3	TRBJ1-2	TRBD1	NA	CAISGRTGDYGYTF	TGTGCCATCAGTGGTCGTACAGGGGACTATGGCTACACCTTC
TRBV5-1	TRBJ1-1	NA	NA	CASSLEGLGKTEAFF	TGCGCCAGCAGCTTGGAGGGACTGGGAAAGACTGAAGCTTTCTTT
TRBV6-1	TRBJ1-5	NA	NA	CASSEDGGGSNQPQHF	TGTGCCAGCAGTGAAGACGGCGGTGGAAGCAATCAGCCCCAGCATTTT
TRBV5-4	TRBJ1-2	NA	few	CASSPLDTYYGYTF	TGTGCCAGCAGCCCTCTCGACACCTATTATGGCTACACCTTC
TRBV5-4	TRBJ2-5	TRBD2	NA	CASSLRSGASQQETQYF	TGTGCCAGCAGCTTACGTAGCGGGGCTTCCCAACAAGAGACCCAGTACTTC
TRBV7-2	TRBJ1-1	NA	NA	CASSLGQAGLGAFF	TGTGCCAGCAGCTTAGGACAGGCCGGTCTCGGAGCTTTCTTT
TRBV14	TRBJ2-3	NA	NA	CASSQASTDTQYF	TGTGCCAGCAGCCAAGCTAGCACAGATACGCAGTATTTT
TRBV29-1	TRBJ2-5	NA	NA	CSVPLYGYQETQYF	TGCAGCGTCCCCCTATACGGGTACCAAGAGACCCAGTACTTC
TRBV5-5	TRBJ2-5	TRBD2	NA	CASSSAPGLAGKTQYF	TGTGCCAGCAGCTCTGCCCCCGGACTAGCTGGGAAGACCCAGTACTTC
TRBV5-1	TRBJ1-5	TRBD1	NA	CASSLGDRGNQPQHF	TGCGCCAGCAGCTTGGGGGACAGAGGCAATCAGCCCCAGCATTTT
TRBV19	TRBJ1-1	NA	NA	CASISGQSNTEAFF	TGTGCCAGTATTTCTGGACAGTCGAACACTGAAGCTTTCTTT
TRBV7-3	TRBJ1-1	NA	few	CASSLTGGTEAFF	TGTGCCAGCAGCTTAACGGGGGGTACTGAAGCTTTCTTT
TRBV7-9	TRBJ2-5	NA	NA	CASSSGRGRGETQYF	TGTGCCAGCAGCTCCGGGAGAGGGCGTGGGGAGACCCAGTACTTC
TRBV5-1	TRBJ1-3	NA	NA	CASRQGRGNTIYF	TGCGCCAGCAGACAGGGACGGGGAAACACCATATATTTT
TRBV5-4	TRBJ1-3	NA	few	CASSLALSSGNTIYF	TGTGCCAGCAGCTTGGCCCTTTCCTCTGGAAACACCATATATTTT
TRBV28	TRBJ1-4	NA	once	CASSQDRWNEKLFF	TGTGCCAGCAGCCAAGACAGGTGGAATGAAAAACTGTTTTTT
TRBV4-2	TRBJ2-1	NA	NA	CASSQEQTYNEQFF	TGTGCCAGCAGCCAAGAACAGACCTACAATGAGCAGTTCTTC
TRBV19	TRBJ1-5	NA	NA	CASSIGQATNQPQHF	TGTGCCAGTAGTATAGGACAGGCGACCAATCAGCCCCAGCATTTT
TRBV7-3	TRBJ2-3	NA	NA	CASSLTGTPLTDTQYF	TGTGCCAGCAGCTTAACCGGGACACCCCTCACAGATACGCAGTATTTT
TRBV11-2	TRBJ2-3	TRBD2	NA	CASSLVANGLAGVGDTQYF	TGTGCCAGCAGCTTAGTTGCCAACGGACTAGCGGGGGTAGGAGATACGCAGTATTTT
TRBV5-6	TRBJ2-5	TRBD2	NA	CASSLGLAGIQETQYF	TGTGCCAGCAGCTTGGGGCTAGCGGGGATCCAAGAGACCCAGTACTTC
TRBV7-2	TRBJ1-3	NA	NA	CASSLDPGRGNTIYF	TGTGCCAGCAGCTTAGACCCGGGTCGGGGGAACACCATATATTTT
TRBV4-1	TRBJ2-5	TRBD2	NA	CASSQEWFRRGGVETQYF	TGCGCCAGCAGCCAAGAATGGTTTAGGCGGGGGGGAGTGGAGACCCAGTACTTC
TRBV2	TRBJ2-7	NA	NA	CASSEALRQAGEQYF	TGTGCCAGCAGTGAAGCGCTTAGGCAGGCTGGCGAGCAGTACTTC
TRBV27	TRBJ1-4	TRBD1	NA	CASQGDANEKLFF	TGTGCCAGCCAGGGGGATGCTAATGAAAAACTGTTTTTT
TRBV14	TRBJ2-7	NA	NA	CASSQYREGEQYF	TGTGCCAGCAGCCAATACAGGGAGGGCGAGCAGTACTTC
TRBV13	TRBJ2-1	TRBD1	NA	CASSSQGAGQFF	TGTGCCAGCAGTTCCCAGGGGGCAGGGCAGTTCTTC
TRBV12-5	TRBJ2-3	TRBD2	NA	CASGLVLAGGNTQYF	TGTGCTAGTGGTTTGGTACTAGCGGGGGGCAATACGCAGTATTTT
TRBV11-3	TRBJ2-3	NA	NA	CASSLVAGMADTQYF	TGTGCCAGCAGCTTAGTGGCAGGGATGGCAGATACGCAGTATTTT
TRBV19	TRBJ2-3	NA	NA	CASSSAGGTRDTQYF	TGTGCCAGTAGTTCCGCGGGTGGAACGAGGGATACGCAGTATTTT
TRBV6-5	TRBJ2-1	NA	NA	CASSPAGNSYNEQFF	TGTGCCAGCAGCCCAGCGGGTAACTCCTACAATGAGCAGTTCTTC
TRBV7-9	TRBJ1-4	TRBD1	few	CASSTGTGDEKLFF	TGTGCCAGCAGCACCGGGACAGGGGATGAAAAACTGTTTTTT
TRBV2	TRBJ1-5	NA	NA	CASSFPPDGGGPQHF	TGTGCCAGCAGTTTCCCGCCGGACGGCGGGGGGCCCCAGCATTTT
TRBV4-1	TRBJ2-7	NA	NA	CASSPTPDLGGGYEQYF	TGCGCCAGCAGCCCTACACCCGACCTTGGGGGAGGCTACGAGCAGTACTTC
TRBV6-5	TRBJ2-5	TRBD2	NA	CASSWTSQYQETQYF	TGTGCCAGCAGTTGGACTAGCCAGTACCAAGAGACCCAGTACTTC
TRBV3-1/TRBV3-2	TRBJ2-3	NA	NA	CASSPGTAGDFSTDTQYF	TGTGCCAGCAGCCCCGGGACTGCCGGCGACTTTAGCACAGATACGCAGTATTTT
TRBV28	TRBJ1-5	TRBD1	few	CASSLNRGGQPQHF	TGTGCCAGCAGTCTAAACAGGGGAGGCCAGCCCCAGCATTTT
TRBV27	TRBJ2-1	NA	NA	CASSLTGHLLDEQFF	TGTGCCAGCAGCCTCACGGGACACCTCTTAGATGAGCAGTTCTTC
TRBV5-4	TRBJ1-5	NA	NA	CASSFQGPNQPQHF	TGTGCCAGCAGCTTCCAGGGCCCCAATCAGCCCCAGCATTTT
TRBV29-1	TRBJ1-3	NA	NA	CSVVPGGSGNTIYF	TGCAGCGTTGTTCCGGGGGGCTCTGGAAACACCATATATTTT
TRBV27	TRBJ1-6	NA	NA	CASSSQGSYNSPLHF	TGTGCCAGCAGTTCCCAGGGGTCCTATAATTCACCCCTCCACTTT
TRBV9	TRBJ1-1	TRBD1	NA	CASSGQTGVTEAFF	TGTGCCAGCAGCGGGCAGACAGGGGTCACTGAAGCTTTCTTT
TRBV19	TRBJ1-6	TRBD1	NA	CASSIQGGSPLHF	TGTGCCAGTAGTATTCAGGGGGGATCACCCCTCCACTTT
TRBV27	TRBJ1-4	TRBD1	NA	CASSFSGTGDEKLFF	TGTGCCAGCAGTTTCTCCGGGACAGGCGATGAAAAACTGTTTTTT
TRBV6-1	TRBJ2-3	NA	few	CASSEEGSFFTDTQYF	TGTGCCAGCAGTGAAGAGGGGTCTTTTTTCACAGATACGCAGTATTTT
TRBV5-6	TRBJ2-2	NA	NA	CASRSGVGELFF	TGTGCCAGCAGGTCCGGAGTCGGGGAGCTGTTTTTT
TRBV7-9	TRBJ2-5	NA	NA	CASSLWTVQETQYF	TGTGCCAGCAGCCTCTGGACAGTGCAAGAGACCCAGTACTTC
TRBV28	TRBJ1-2	NA	NA	CASSLTAARGYTF	TGTGCCAGCAGTTTGACTGCGGCTCGAGGCTACACCTTC